This TCR beta chain came from a study of T cell responses to AZD1222 COVID-19 vaccine. The wider study: Timing groups of about 4 and about 12 weeks for second doses were pooled. Whole-study findings and limits: Increased Spike-specific TCR breadth and depth were observed after two AZD1222 doses. Without day 14 samples, only post-peak T cell repertoires were studied. Researchers report vaccine-associated CD4 TCRs spanning spike, with dominance at 160-218 and 743-854.

Produced via immunoSEQ multiplex PCR; TCRdb's table is partial and in-frame only. The profile covers about 120,000 clones, with around 89% appearing a single time and approximately 1.5% taken by the ten largest. V was clipped by 1 base and J by 7 bases; unmatched bases: 3. Per germline, CDR1 MNHEY and CDR2 SVGEGT. This CDR3 comprises 14 residues. Worth noting for this clone: Its antigen is currently unknown.

The V and J genes are TRBV6-2 or TRBV6-3 and TRBJ1-5; 8 bases fit TRBD1. The receptor was isolated from an adult in good health. Source: peripheral blood, taken on day 0 of AZD1222 vaccination. CDR3 nucleotide sequence: TGTGCCAGCAGTTACTTTGACAGGGGACAGCCCCAGCATTTT. Amino acid sequence: CASSYFDRGQPQHF.